Listed below are T cell receptor beta chains from one sample, sequenced in a study. Each CDR3 protein is one row after TCRdb ran MiXCR on the 5' RACE reads. This table holds tens of thousands of distinct CDR3 sequences, approximately 23% found once. Specimen: memory CD4+ T cells sorted from a lymph node. The receptors come from a female donor with breast cancer. CDR3s include the opening cysteine and the closing phenylalanine or tryptophan. A D gene is named only where the DNA matches it firmly. The listing skips clone size in some rows; elsewhere it reads once, few, many or a size class.

d_gene	abundance	v_gene	j_gene	CDR3aa	CDR3nt
-	-	TRBV20-1	TRBJ2-7	CSATGSTLYEQYF	TGCAGTGCTACCGGGAGTACTCTCTACGAGCAGTACTTC
-	many	TRBV7-2	TRBJ2-7	CASSFIQGIISYEQYF	TGTGCCAGCAGCTTTATTCAGGGGATTATCTCCTACGAGCAGTACTTC
-	-	TRBV7-9	TRBJ2-5	CASSLVGRWEAQYF	TGTGCCAGCAGCTTAGTTGGCAGGTGGGAGGCCCAGTACTTC
-	many	TRBV6-1	TRBJ2-2	CASSGEGPRYGELFF	TGTGCCAGCAGTGGAGAGGGCCCTCGCTACGGGGAGCTGTTTTTT
-	many	TRBV29-1	TRBJ2-6	CSVDSSGANVLTF	TGCAGCGTTGACAGTTCTGGGGCCAACGTCCTGACTTTC
TRBD2	few	TRBV4-1	TRBJ2-5	CASSQESRRPAGMAETQYF	TGCGCCAGCAGCCAAGAGTCTCGTAGACCAGCGGGGATGGCAGAGACCCAGTACTTC
TRBD2	many	TRBV6-1	TRBJ2-7	CASRGTSGFGYEQYF	TGTGCCAGCAGAGGGACTAGCGGGTTTGGCTACGAGCAGTACTTC
-	-	TRBV20-1	TRBJ2-3	CSASSSSTDTQYF	TGCAGTGCTAGTTCCTCAAGCACAGATACGCAGTATTTT
-	-	TRBV7-2	TRBJ1-3	CASSLAFLATGNTIYF	TGTGCCAGCAGCTTAGCTTTTTTGGCTACTGGAAACACCATATATTTT
-	-	TRBV7-9	TRBJ1-1	CASSHPVGQLNTEAFF	TGTGCCAGCAGCCATCCCGTAGGACAACTAAACACTGAAGCTTTCTTT
-	-	TRBV6-6	TRBJ1-5	CASSSDRPQHF	TGTGCCAGCAGTTCCGACAGGCCCCAGCATTTT
TRBD2	many	TRBV5-1	TRBJ2-2	CASTAGENTGELFF	TGCGCCAGCACGGCGGGAGAGAACACCGGGGAGCTGTTTTTT
TRBD2	-	TRBV6-1	TRBJ2-1	CASSQTSGRGHLQCF	TGTGCCAGCAGCCAGACTAGCGGGAGGGGACACCTTCAGTGCTTC
-	-	TRBV5-6	TRBJ1-1	CASSFYGTTNTEAFF	TGTGCCAGCAGCTTTTACGGGACGACAAACACTGAAGCTTTCTTT
TRBD2	-	TRBV5-1	TRBJ2-2	CASSLGAGGQAGELFF	TGCGCCAGCAGCTTGGGGGCGGGAGGACAAGCCGGGGAGCTGTTTTTT
TRBD2	-	TRBV5-1	TRBJ2-5	CASSLGAGAGETQYF	TGCGCCAGCAGCTTGGGAGCGGGAGCGGGAGAGACCCAGTACTTC
-	-	TRBV9	TRBJ1-5	CASSVGFNQPQHF	TGTGCCAGCAGCGTAGGGTTCAATCAGCCCCAGCATTTT
TRBD1	few	TRBV5-1	TRBJ1-1	CASSLADRAGTEAFF	TGCGCCAGCAGCTTGGCTGACAGGGCGGGAACTGAAGCTTTCTTT
TRBD2	few	TRBV5-1	TRBJ2-1	CASSRTLAGEYNEQFF	TGCGCCAGCAGCCGAACTCTAGCGGGAGAGTACAATGAGCAGTTCTTC
-	many	TRBV4-1	TRBJ2-5	CASSQTRGETQYF	TGCGCCAGCAGCCAGACTCGGGGAGAGACCCAGTACTTC
TRBD1	many	TRBV6-6	TRBJ1-5	CASRDRDNQPQHF	TGTGCCAGTAGGGACAGGGACAATCAGCCCCAGCATTTT
TRBD2	few	TRBV28	TRBJ2-1	CASSFRGRTQFF	TGTGCCAGCAGTTTTCGCGGGAGAACTCAGTTCTTC
-	-	TRBV5-1	TRBJ1-1	CASSLLENPEAFF	TGCGCCAGCAGCTTGTTGGAGAACCCCGAAGCTTTCTTT
TRBD2	-	TRBV5-1	TRBJ2-7	CASSSSGRTYEQYF	TGCGCCAGCAGCTCTAGCGGGAGAACCTACGAGCAGTACTTC
-	few	TRBV6-1	TRBJ1-5	CASKQMVNQPQHF	TGTGCCAGCAAGCAGATGGTCAATCAGCCCCAGCATTTT
-	many	TRBV7-2	TRBJ2-3	CASSSYRETDTQYF	TGTGCCAGCAGCTCATACAGGGAGACAGATACGCAGTATTTT
-	-	TRBV5-1	TRBJ1-1	CASSPAVGADTEAFF	TGCGCCAGCAGCCCCGCCGTTGGCGCAGACACTGAAGCTTTCTTT
-	few	TRBV5-1	TRBJ2-1	CASRKVLSSYNEQFF	TGCGCCAGCAGAAAGGTCCTCAGCTCCTACAATGAGCAGTTCTTC
-	few	TRBV7-3	TRBJ2-1	CASSSKRREFSNEQFF	TGTGCCAGCAGCTCCAAAAGAAGGGAGTTCTCTAATGAGCAGTTCTTC
-	few	TRBV9	TRBJ1-2	CASSPPGHYGYTF	TGTGCCAGCAGCCCCCCGGGACACTATGGCTACACCTTC
-	-	TRBV18	TRBJ1-6	CASSPPAIETLHF	TGTGCCAGCTCACCACCTGCCATAGAGACCCTCCACTTT
-	-	TRBV7-2	TRBJ2-1	CASSFYLDNEQFF	TGTGCCAGCAGCTTTTACCTAGACAATGAGCAGTTCTTC
-	few	TRBV5-1	TRBJ1-1	CASSSGGDTEAFF	TGCGCCAGCAGTTCGGGAGGAGACACTGAAGCTTTCTTT
TRBD1	-	TRBV12-3/TRBV12-4	TRBJ1-1	CASRLDRGNTEAFF	TGTGCCAGCAGGTTGGACAGGGGGAACACTGAAGCTTTCTTT
-	few	TRBV28	TRBJ1-2	CASSTPGRFWVYTF	TGTGCCAGCAGTACCCCGGGGCGCTTCTGGGTCTACACCTTC
TRBD1	few	TRBV29-1	TRBJ1-2	CSATQGAGGYTF	TGCAGCGCCACGCAGGGGGCCGGTGGCTACACCTTC
-	few	TRBV20-1	TRBJ1-4	CSARDQGRMGEKLFF	TGCAGTGCTAGAGATCAGGGCAGAATGGGCGAAAAACTGTTTTTT
-	-	TRBV5-6	TRBJ2-5	CASSFHGETQYF	TGTGCCAGCAGCTTCCACGGAGAGACCCAGTACTTC
-	-	TRBV6-1	TRBJ1-6	CASSVNSPPHF	TGTGCCAGCAGTGTTAATTCACCCCCCCACTTT